Here is one T cell receptor beta chain with its context. Sequencing used immunoSEQ multiplex PCR; TCRdb keeps in-frame clones, though not all of them. The sample includes some 300,000 clones, around four fifths seen only once; the top ten take 6.7%. This sample was taken from a study of cytotoxic CD8 clonotypes in ibrutinib-treated CLL. CDR3 length: 15 amino acids. V was clipped by 0 bases and J by 8 bases, with 14 bases between them. CDR1 and CDR2 from the germline V gene are SGHKS and YYEKEE (reference sequence). This sequence joins TRBV5-5 and TRBJ1-4; unclear D gene. Here the sequenced sample was PBMCs, taken before ibrutinib treatment. This TCR derives from a human donor with chronic lymphocytic leukemia. The CDR3 sequence: CASSLAASGVEKLFF. CDR3 DNA sequence: TGTGCCAGCAGCTTGGCCGCATCTGGCGTGGAAAAACTGTTTTTT.